This entry lists 3 T cell receptor beta chains sequenced from one sample in a study of cytomegalovirus exposure and HLA in healthy donors. Assay: immunoSEQ multiplex PCR; the TCRdb copy retains only in-frame clones and omits some. The sample includes tens of thousands of clones, 85% to 95% seen only once; the top ten take 2.1%. Sequenced material: PBMCs. These receptors originate from a young woman in good health and CMV-seronegative.

This clone has just one count. The J gene is TRBJ2-2, the V gene TRBV6-1; 8 bases are shared with TRBD2. The CDR3 is made up of 14 amino acids. Unmatched junction bases numbered 4, after V lost 4 bases and J lost 6 bases. Germline CDR1 is MNHNS and CDR2 is SASEGT. The CDR3 reads CASSVGLEAGELFF. CDR3 nucleotide sequence: TGTGCCAGCAGTGTGGGACTAGAGGCCGGGGAGCTGTTTTTT.

V is TRBV27 and J is TRBJ2-2, with a weak D call TRBD2 (8 bases). V was clipped by 3 bases and J by 8 bases, with 34 bases between them. The germline V gene has CDR1 MNHEY and CDR2 SMNVEV (reference sequence). The CDR3 extends over 21 amino acids. CDR3 loop: CASSFFLRGVPDRVVFGELFF. The CDR3 DNA is TGTGCCAGCAGTTTTTTCTTGCGGGGGGTCCCCGACAGGGTGGTCTTTGGGGAGCTGTTTTTT.

The chain has TRBV14 and TRBJ2-7; D possibly corresponds to TRBD1 (5 bases). CDR1 is SGHDN and CDR2 is FVKESK in the germline V gene. V shed 4 bases and J shed 5 bases, with 15 bases lying between them. This CDR3 spans 14 amino acids. The CDR3 DNA reads TGTGCCAGCAGCCCCGAGACAGCACGACACGAGCAGTACTTC. Protein sequence: CASSPETARHEQYF.